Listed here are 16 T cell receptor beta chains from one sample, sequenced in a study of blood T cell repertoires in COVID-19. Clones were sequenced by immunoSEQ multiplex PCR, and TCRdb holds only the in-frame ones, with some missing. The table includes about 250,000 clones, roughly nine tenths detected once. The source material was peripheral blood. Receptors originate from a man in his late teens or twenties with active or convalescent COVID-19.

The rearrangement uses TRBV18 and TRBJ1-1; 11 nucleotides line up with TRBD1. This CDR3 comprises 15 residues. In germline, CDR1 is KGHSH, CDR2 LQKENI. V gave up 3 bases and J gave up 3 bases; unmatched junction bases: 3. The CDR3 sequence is CASSPRTGGYTEAFF. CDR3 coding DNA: TGTGCCAGCTCACCTCGGACAGGGGGCTACACTGAAGCTTTCTTT.

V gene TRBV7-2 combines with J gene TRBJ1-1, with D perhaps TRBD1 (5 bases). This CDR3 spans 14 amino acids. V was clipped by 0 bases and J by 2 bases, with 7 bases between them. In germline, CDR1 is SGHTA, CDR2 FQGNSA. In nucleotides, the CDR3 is TGTGCCAGCAGCTTAGCGACAGATAACACTGAAGCTTTCTTT. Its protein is CASSLATDNTEAFF.

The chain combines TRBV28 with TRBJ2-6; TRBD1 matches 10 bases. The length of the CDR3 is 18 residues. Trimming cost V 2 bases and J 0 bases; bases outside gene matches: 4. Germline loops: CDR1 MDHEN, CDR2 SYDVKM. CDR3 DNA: TGTGCCAGCAGTTTAGCCGGGACAGGGGTCTCTGGGGCCAACGTCCTGACTTTC. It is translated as CASSLAGTGVSGANVLTF. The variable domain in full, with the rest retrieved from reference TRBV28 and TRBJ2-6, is DVKVTQSSRYLVKRTGEKVFLECVQDMDHENMFWYRQDPGLGLRLIYFSYDVKMKEKGDIPEGYSVSREKKERFSLILESASTNQTSMYLCASSLAGTGVSGANVLTFGAGSRLTVL.

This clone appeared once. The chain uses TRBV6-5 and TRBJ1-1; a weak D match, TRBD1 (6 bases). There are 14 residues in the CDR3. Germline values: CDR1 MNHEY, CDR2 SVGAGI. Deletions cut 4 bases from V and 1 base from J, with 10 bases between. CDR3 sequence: CASSSQGRNTEAFF. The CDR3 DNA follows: TGTGCCAGCAGTTCACAGGGTAGGAACACTGAAGCTTTCTTT.

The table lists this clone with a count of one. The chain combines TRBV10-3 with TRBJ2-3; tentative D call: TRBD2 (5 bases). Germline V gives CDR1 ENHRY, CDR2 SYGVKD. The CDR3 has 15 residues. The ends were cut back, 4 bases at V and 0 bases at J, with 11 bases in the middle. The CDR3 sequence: CAISGLGGSTDTQYF. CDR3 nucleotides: TGTGCCATCAGTGGGTTAGGCGGGAGCACAGATACGCAGTATTTT.

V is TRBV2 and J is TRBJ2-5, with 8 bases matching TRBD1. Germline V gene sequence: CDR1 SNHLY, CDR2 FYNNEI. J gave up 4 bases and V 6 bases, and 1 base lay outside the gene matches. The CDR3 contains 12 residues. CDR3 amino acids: CASRTGAETQYF. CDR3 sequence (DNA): TGTGCCAGCAGGACAGGGGCAGAGACCCAGTACTTC.

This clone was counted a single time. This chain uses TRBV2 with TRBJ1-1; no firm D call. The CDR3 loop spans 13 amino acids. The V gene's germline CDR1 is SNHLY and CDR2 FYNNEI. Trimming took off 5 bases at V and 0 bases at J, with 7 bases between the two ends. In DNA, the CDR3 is TGTGCCAGCAGTCAATCAGTGAACACTGAAGCTTTCTTT. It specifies CASSQSVNTEAFF.

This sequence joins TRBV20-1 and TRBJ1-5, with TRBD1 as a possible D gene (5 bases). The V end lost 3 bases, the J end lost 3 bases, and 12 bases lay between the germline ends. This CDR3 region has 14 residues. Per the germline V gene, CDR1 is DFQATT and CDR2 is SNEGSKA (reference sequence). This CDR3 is CSASPGGINQPQHF. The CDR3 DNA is TGCAGTGCTAGTCCCGGGGGTATCAATCAGCCCCAGCATTTT.

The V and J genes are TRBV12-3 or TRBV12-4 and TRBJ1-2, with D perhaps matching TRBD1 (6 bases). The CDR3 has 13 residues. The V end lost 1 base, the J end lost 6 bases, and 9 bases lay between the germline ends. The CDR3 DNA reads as TGTGCCAGCAGTTTAGAGGGGGTTCATGGCTACACCTTC. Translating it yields CASSLEGVHGYTF.

Here the CDR3 reads CASSREDYHSYNEQFF. For the CDR3, the DNA is TGTGCCAGCAGCCGAGAAGACTATCACTCCTACAATGAGCAGTTCTTC. The V and J genes are TRBV3-1 (or the pseudogene TRBV3-2) and TRBJ2-1, with D possibly being TRBD2 (5 bases). Germline V lookup: CDR1 LGHDT, CDR2 YNNKEL (reference sequence). V lost 4 bases and J 0 bases, leaving 13 bases between the germline ends. The CDR3 is 16 amino acids.

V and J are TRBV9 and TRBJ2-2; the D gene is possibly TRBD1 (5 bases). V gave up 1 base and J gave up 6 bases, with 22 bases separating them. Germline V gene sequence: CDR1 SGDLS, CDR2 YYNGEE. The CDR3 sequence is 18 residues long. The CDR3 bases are TGTGCCAGCAGCGTAATAGGGGCCAGTAGTACAGGTCCCGGGGAGCTGTTTTTT. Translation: CASSVIGASSTGPGELFF. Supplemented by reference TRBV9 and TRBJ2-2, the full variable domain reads DSGVTQTPKHLITATGQRVTLRCSPRSGDLSVYWYQQSLDQGLQFLIQYYNGEERAKGNILERFSAQQFPDLHSELNLSSLELGDSALYFCASSVIGASSTGPGELFFGEGSRLTVL.

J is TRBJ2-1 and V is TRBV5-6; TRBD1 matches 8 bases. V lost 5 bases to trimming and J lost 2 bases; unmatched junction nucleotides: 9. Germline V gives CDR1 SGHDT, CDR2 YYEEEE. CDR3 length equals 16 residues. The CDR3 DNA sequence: TGTGCCAGCAGACACACAGGGACAGGCCCCTACAATGAGCAGTTCTTC. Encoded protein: CASRHTGTGPYNEQFF.

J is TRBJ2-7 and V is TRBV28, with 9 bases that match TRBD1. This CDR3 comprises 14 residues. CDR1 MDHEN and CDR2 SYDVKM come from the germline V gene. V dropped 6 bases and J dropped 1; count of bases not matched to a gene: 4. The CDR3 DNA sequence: TGTGCCAGCAGGGGACAGGGACCTTCCTACGAGCAGTACTTC. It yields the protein CASRGQGPSYEQYF.

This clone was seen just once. CDR3 bases: TGTGCCAGCAGCTTCGGCAGGGCTGTTGGCAATCAGCCCCAGCATTTT. This encodes CASSFGRAVGNQPQHF. The chain employs TRBV13 and TRBJ1-5, with a possible D match to TRBD1 (5 bases). The CDR3 is made up of 16 amino acids. Germline-derived CDR1 and CDR2 are PRHDT and FYEKMQ (reference sequence). Between the trimmed V and J ends, which lost 3 bases and 2 bases, there was a span of 14 bases.

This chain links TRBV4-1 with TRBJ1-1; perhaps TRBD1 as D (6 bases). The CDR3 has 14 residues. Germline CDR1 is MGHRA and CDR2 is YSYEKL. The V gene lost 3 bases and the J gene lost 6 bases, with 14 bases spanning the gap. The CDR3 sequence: CASSHAGEPPEAFF. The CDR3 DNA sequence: TGCGCCAGCAGCCATGCAGGGGAACCCCCTGAAGCTTTCTTT.

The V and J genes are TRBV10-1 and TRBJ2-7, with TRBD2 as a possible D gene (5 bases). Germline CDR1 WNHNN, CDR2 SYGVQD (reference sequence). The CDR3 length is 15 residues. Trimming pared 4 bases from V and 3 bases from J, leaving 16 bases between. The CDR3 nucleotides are TGCGCCAGCAGTGTTGGACGGACGGGGTTCTACGAGCAGTACTTC. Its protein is CASSVGRTGFYEQYF.